Below, one TCR beta chain is given with its context. Its specificity is not known. The sample belongs to a study of CD8 T cells in ankylosing spondylitis. This CDR3 has 14 amino acids. Trimming took off 4 bases at V and 3 bases at J, with 13 bases between the two ends. Per germline, CDR1 MNHEY and CDR2 SVGEGT. Regarding the study as a whole: There was reportedly significant enrichment of clones that were disease-linked in matched ankylosing spondylitis synovial fluid. Before this, some motif variants had been reported in reactive arthritis synovial fluid and blood. A motif in TCR beta, a set of seven to nine highly homologous variants, appeared characteristic of ankylosing spondylitis blood.

The TCR beta libraries were generated through quantitative 5'-RACE incorporating molecular barcodes. Each CDR3 protein gets one entry after TCRdb re-called the 5' RACE reads with MiXCR. This sample has some 130,000 distinct CDR3 sequences, with 17% found just once. Source material: blood, either unsorted or a sorted T cell fraction (not recorded which). This sequence was found in a male donor with ankylosing spondylitis. The chain combines TRBV6-2 or TRBV6-3 with TRBJ2-7; weak D call: TRBD1 (7 bases). CDR3 DNA sequence: TGTGCCAGCAGTTTGCGGGACAGTATCTACGAGCAGTACTTC. This sequence encodes CASSLRDSIYEQYF.